These T cell receptor beta chains were read from a single sample in a study of blood T cell repertoires in COVID-19. Repertoires were generated with immunoSEQ multiplex PCR, while TCRdb's copy carries only in-frame clones and drops some. The table has more than 300,000 clones, roughly 86% seen once. The sample comprised peripheral blood. These receptors originate from a woman aged 25 to 39 with COVID-19, enrolled during active disease. The CDR3 runs from the conserved cysteine through the conserved F or W. Fields, in order: CDR3 DNA, CDR3 protein, J gene, V gene, D gene, clone size. A D gene is named only where the DNA matches it firmly. Only some rows state a clone size, as once, few, many or a class for expanded clones.

TGTGCAGCCGGAGGACAGACGAATCAGCCCCAGCATTTT CAAGGQTNQPQHF TRBJ1-5 TRBV6-5 NA NA
TGTGCCAGCAGTGCGGACAGAAGCACAGATACGCAGTATTTT CASSADRSTDTQYF TRBJ2-3 TRBV9 NA once
TGCGCCAGCAGCCAAGACCCCAATTGGCCCCAGCATTTT CASSQDPNWPQHF TRBJ1-5 TRBV4-1 NA NA
TGTGCCAGTAGGGGGGACAGCCGAAATTCACCCCTCCACTTT CASRGDSRNSPLHF TRBJ1-6 TRBV19 TRBD1 NA
TGTGCCAGCAGCAAAGACAGGGCTTTCTTT CASSKDRAFF TRBJ1-1 TRBV7-9 NA NA
TGTGCCAGCAGTGACGCGGGGGGCACAGATACGCAGTATTTT CASSDAGGTDTQYF TRBJ2-3 TRBV6-4 TRBD2 NA
TGTGCCAGCACTTCAACAGGGGGTTTTACTGAAGCTTTCTTT CASTSTGGFTEAFF TRBJ1-1 TRBV6-5 TRBD1 NA
TGTGCCAGCAGCCGTGGACAGTGGCGGGATCAGCCCCAGCATTTT CASSRGQWRDQPQHF TRBJ1-5 TRBV5-8 NA few
TGTGCCAGCAGCTTAACTGGACGGGACTTCCTCTCTGGGGCCAACGTCCTGACTTTC CASSLTGRDFLSGANVLTF TRBJ2-6 TRBV7-3 NA NA
TGTGCCATCCCGCCTAGGGGTACCAATGAGCAGTTCTTC CAIPPRGTNEQFF TRBJ2-1 TRBV7-9 NA NA
TGTGCCAGCAGCTCATCCGGGAATAACACCGGGGAGCTGTTTTTT CASSSSGNNTGELFF TRBJ2-2 TRBV5-4 NA NA
TGTGCCAGTAGTATTATGGGGGGAACTGAAGCTTTCTTT CASSIMGGTEAFF TRBJ1-1 TRBV19 NA NA
TGTGCCAGCAGTCAGACAGGGGAAAGTCAGCCCCAGCATTTT CASSQTGESQPQHF TRBJ1-5 TRBV27 TRBD1 NA
TGCGCCAGCAGTACCGGGACAGCGAACACCGGGGAGCTGTTTTTT CASSTGTANTGELFF TRBJ2-2 TRBV10-1 TRBD1 NA
TGTGCCAGCAGCCAAGCGTGGGCGTATACTGAAGCTTTCTTT CASSQAWAYTEAFF TRBJ1-1 TRBV3-1/TRBV3-2 NA NA
TGTGCCAGCAGCTTAGATTTCAGGACTAGGACCTACAATGAGCAGTTCTTC CASSLDFRTRTYNEQFF TRBJ2-1 TRBV7-2 TRBD2 NA
TGTGCCAGCAGCTCCCGACAGGGGGCAACCGGGGAGCTGTTTTTT CASSSRQGATGELFF TRBJ2-2 TRBV5-4 TRBD1 NA
TGTGCCAGCAGCCACCAGGCAACTAATGAAAAACTGTTTTTT CASSHQATNEKLFF TRBJ1-4 TRBV14 NA NA
TGTGCCAGTAGTCTTTCCCGCGAAGAGACCCAGTACTTC CASSLSREETQYF TRBJ2-5 TRBV19 NA NA
TGTGCCACCAGCAGAGATCTGAATCAGCCCCAGCATTTT CATSRDLNQPQHF TRBJ1-5 TRBV15 NA NA
TGTGCCAGCAAGGAGGCAGGGGCTTCACCCCTCCACTTT CASKEAGASPLHF TRBJ1-6 TRBV6-5 NA NA
TGTGCCACCTCCCGATCGCGATCTGGAAACACCATATATTTT CATSRSRSGNTIYF TRBJ1-3 TRBV15 NA NA
TGTGCCAGCAGTGGGGGACAGATTTACGGGAATTCACCCCTCCACTTT CASSGGQIYGNSPLHF TRBJ1-6 TRBV2 TRBD1 NA